Listed below are T cell receptor beta chains from one sample, sequenced in a study of cytomegalovirus exposure and HLA in healthy donors. Method: immunoSEQ multiplex PCR; TCRdb's copy keeps in-frame clones and lacks some. The repertoire consists of fewer than 150,000 clones, with more than 75% occurring once and the leading ten covering roughly 5.3%. Sequencing was done on a sample of PBMCs. These receptors all come from a man in his late teens or twenties in good health and CMV-seronegative. CDR3s include the opening cysteine and the closing phenylalanine or tryptophan. A D gene is named only where the DNA matches it firmly. Clone size is shown for a subset of rows, as once, few, many or a class of expanded clone.

v_call	j_call	clone_size	d_call	cdr3_nt	cdr3_aa
TRBV30	TRBJ2-7	.	TRBD2	TGTGCCTGGAGTGTCAGCGGGGGGCCCCACGAGCAGTACTTC	CAWSVSGGPHEQYF
TRBV7-9	TRBJ2-2	.	TRBD2	TGTGCCAGCACCTCCCGAGCGGGGGGGGCCGTCGGGGAGCTGTTTTTT	CASTSRAGGAVGELFF
TRBV30	TRBJ1-1	.	.	TGTGCCTGGAGCCTGCGAGGCGTGGCGACGGGAGCTGAAGCTTTCTTT	CAWSLRGVATGAEAFF
TRBV19	TRBJ2-7	once	TRBD2	TGTGCCAGTAGTATTCCTCCGGGACTAGCGGAAACCTACGAGCAGTACTTC	CASSIPPGLAETYEQYF
TRBV6-1	TRBJ1-1	.	.	TGTGCCAGCAGTGAGGACAGTCTCCGCGTAGCTTTCTTT	CASSEDSLRVAFF
TRBV7-9	TRBJ1-1	.	.	TGTGCCAGCAGCTTATTTGAGGCTTTCTTT	CASSLFEAFF
TRBV30	TRBJ2-1	many	TRBD1	TGTGCCTGGAGTGGAGACAGGGGGCTGAATGAGCAGTTCTTC	CAWSGDRGLNEQFF
TRBV6-6	TRBJ2-7	.	TRBD2	TGTGCCAGCACCCGGGGGGACGAGCAGTACTTC	CASTRGDEQYF
TRBV30	TRBJ1-6	few	.	TGTGCCTGGAGTGGGGGACGGGGGGATAATTCACCCCTCCACTTT	CAWSGGRGDNSPLHF
TRBV6-1	TRBJ1-4	.	TRBD1	TGTGCCGTTCCCGACAGGGAGAATGAAAAACTGTTTTTT	CAVPDRENEKLFF
TRBV5-6	TRBJ2-7	once	.	TGTGCCAGCAGCGCAGGCCCGACAGGCCGATCCTACGAGCAGTACTTC	CASSAGPTGRSYEQYF
TRBV2	TRBJ2-3	.	TRBD2	TGTGCCAGCAGGTCCCGGACTAGCGGGGGGTCAGATACGCAGTATTTT	CASRSRTSGGSDTQYF
TRBV4-2	TRBJ2-7	.	TRBD2	TGTGCCAGCAGCCAACGGACTAGCGGGGGCTACGAGCAGTACTTC	CASSQRTSGGYEQYF
TRBV5-6	TRBJ2-7	.	.	TGTGCCAGCAGCTTGGAACAGCCCTACGAGCAGTACTTC	CASSLEQPYEQYF
TRBV19	TRBJ2-1	.	.	TGTGCCAGTAGTCATGGTTGGGAGCGGAGCTGGTTACAAGGGAATGAGCAGTTCTTC	CASSHGWERSWLQGNEQFF
TRBV18	TRBJ2-3	.	.	TGTGCCAGCTCTCCAAGTCTCCTCGCGGCAGATACGCAGTATTTT	CASSPSLLAADTQYF
TRBV5-6	TRBJ1-2	.	.	TGTGCCAGCAGCTTGTCGAGGGATGCTGGCTACACCTTC	CASSLSRDAGYTF
TRBV29-1	TRBJ2-7	.	.	TGCAGCGTTACTCTCGACTACGAGCAGTACTTC	CSVTLDYEQYF
TRBV6-1	TRBJ2-6	.	TRBD1	TGTGCCAGCAGGGGACAGGGCTCTGGGGCCAACGTCCTGACTTTC	CASRGQGSGANVLTF
TRBV2	TRBJ2-5	.	.	TGTGCCAGCATCACCGCGCTAGCCGAGACCCAGTACTTC	CASITALAETQYF
TRBV7-2	TRBJ2-1	.	.	TGTGCCAGCAGCCCCGGCTCCTACAATGAGCAGTTCTTC	CASSPGSYNEQFF
TRBV18	TRBJ1-2	.	.	TGTGCCAGCTCACCACCGGACAGCGCTAACTATGGCTACACCTTC	CASSPPDSANYGYTF
TRBV6-1	TRBJ2-2	few	.	TGTGCCAGCAGTGAGCTCAGGGACACCGGGGAGCTGTTTTTT	CASSELRDTGELFF
TRBV5-6	TRBJ1-6	once	TRBD1	TGTGCCAGCAGCTTGGTAACAGGGGGTCGAAATTCACCCCTCCACTTT	CASSLVTGGRNSPLHF
TRBV29-1	TRBJ2-7	.	TRBD2	TGCAGCGTTGAAGTAGTCGGACTAGCGGCGGGGTCCTACGAGCAGTACTTC	CSVEVVGLAAGSYEQYF
TRBV5-1	TRBJ1-2	.	TRBD1	TGCGCCAGCAGCTTACAGGGGGACTATGGCTACACCTTC	CASSLQGDYGYTF
TRBV7-8	TRBJ2-7	.	.	TGTGCCAGCAGCTTAGGGGTTAGCGGTTACGAGCAGTACTTC	CASSLGVSGYEQYF
TRBV7-9	TRBJ2-7	.	.	TGTGCCAGCAGCCCCGTGGGGGGTCGCGGTGGTGGCGAGCAGTACTTC	CASSPVGGRGGGEQYF
TRBV29-1	TRBJ2-3	.	TRBD2	TGCAGCGTTGCACTAGCGGGACTGGATACGCAGTATTTT	CSVALAGLDTQYF
TRBV25-1	TRBJ2-3	.	TRBD1	TGTGCCAGCAGTGGCCCGAGGAGGGACAGGGTCTATAAAGATACGCAGTATTTT	CASSGPRRDRVYKDTQYF
TRBV4-2	TRBJ2-5	.	.	TGTGCCAGCAGCCAAATCGGGGGACAAGAGACCCAGTACTTC	CASSQIGGQETQYF
TRBV9	TRBJ2-3	.	TRBD1	TGTGCCAGCAGCGTTCGGACAGGGGGAGCAGATACGCAGTATTTT	CASSVRTGGADTQYF
TRBV6-1	TRBJ2-7	.	TRBD1	TGTGCCAGCAGTGAAAGATGGGACAGGGGAGACGAGCAGTACTTC	CASSERWDRGDEQYF
TRBV7-2	TRBJ2-7	.	TRBD2	TGTGCCAGCAGCTTAGGCGGGCCTAGCGGGAGCCTAACCTACGAGCAGTACTTC	CASSLGGPSGSLTYEQYF
TRBV25-1	TRBJ1-2	.	TRBD1	TGTGCCAGCAGTGAATTTTCGGACAGGTTTGGCTACACCTTC	CASSEFSDRFGYTF
TRBV25-1	TRBJ1-4	once	.	TGTGCCAGCAGACAAACCGGGACATCTAATGAAAAACTGTTTTTT	CASRQTGTSNEKLFF
TRBV5-6	TRBJ2-7	.	TRBD1	TGTGCCAGCAGCCAAGGGGGCGGGGAGCAGTACTTC	CASSQGGGEQYF
TRBV29-1	TRBJ2-7	.	.	TGCAGCGTCAGTAGGGGCTACGAGCAGTACTTC	CSVSRGYEQYF
TRBV9	TRBJ2-1	once	.	TGTGCCAGCAGCGTAACCCTAGCTGGTGAGCAGTTCTTC	CASSVTLAGEQFF
TRBV18	TRBJ2-1	.	.	TGTGCCAGCTCACTAGCCCTAGATGCGTTCTTC	CASSLALDAFF
TRBV27	TRBJ2-2	.	TRBD2	TGTGCCAGCAGATTGCGGGAGGTTCTTGACGGGGAGCTGTTTTTT	CASRLREVLDGELFF
TRBV6-5	TRBJ2-5	.	TRBD1	TGTGCCAGCAAGGGACAGCAGACCCAGTACTTC	CASKGQQTQYF